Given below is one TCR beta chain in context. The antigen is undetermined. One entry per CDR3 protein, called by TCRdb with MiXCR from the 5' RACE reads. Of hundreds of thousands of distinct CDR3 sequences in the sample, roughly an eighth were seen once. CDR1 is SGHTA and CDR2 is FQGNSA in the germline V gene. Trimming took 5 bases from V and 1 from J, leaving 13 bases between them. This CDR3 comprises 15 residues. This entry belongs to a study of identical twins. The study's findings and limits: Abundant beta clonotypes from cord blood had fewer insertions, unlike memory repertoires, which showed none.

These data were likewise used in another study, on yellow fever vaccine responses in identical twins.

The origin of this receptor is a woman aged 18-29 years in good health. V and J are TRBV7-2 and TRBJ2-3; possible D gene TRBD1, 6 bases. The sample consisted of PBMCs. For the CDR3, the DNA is TGTGCCAGCAGCCGCCGGGACACCGGCACAGATACGCAGTATTTT. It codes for CASSRRDTGTDTQYF.